These 25 T cell receptor beta chains came from one sample sequenced in a study of monozygotic twins with inflammatory bowel disease. TCRdb re-analyzed the 5' RACE reads; it lists each CDR3 protein once, without DNA. Seen in this sample are about 450,000 distinct CDR3 sequences; the ten most common clones hold about 2.6%. Sequenced: blood. These TCRs come from a human donor with ulcerative colitis or Crohn's disease, or a healthy co-twin of an affected twin (not recorded which).

The chain couples TRBV5-1 to TRBJ1-2; TCRdb indicates TRBD1, and absent DNA this call remains unverified. Germline V gene data show CDR1 as SGHRS and CDR2 as YFSETQ. This CDR3 has 13 amino acids. The CDR3 protein is CASTTGGGLGYTF.

The chain is built from TRBV25-1 and TRBJ2-7. The CDR3 runs 12 residues. Germline CDR1 reads MGHDK; CDR2 reads SYGVNS. The CDR3 loop reads CASSEVGYEQYF.

The gene calls are TRBV12-3 or TRBV12-4 and TRBJ2-1; checking the TCRdb D call of TRBD1 is not possible without DNA. This CDR3 has 11 amino acids. CDR3 residues: CASSPGREQFF.

The gene calls are TRBV10-3 and TRBJ1-1; the D call of TRBD1 rests on TCRdb alone, since no DNA is present to check it. Looked up from germline, CDR1 is ENHRY and CDR2 is SYGVKD. This CDR3 region has 15 residues. The CDR3: CAISEKGARDTEAFF.

The chain joins TRBV7-9 to TRBJ2-6. CDR3 length: 15 amino acids. Germline V gives CDR1 SEHNR, CDR2 FQNEAQ (reference sequence). The CDR3 here is CASSPVSSGANVLTF.

J is TRBJ1-3 and V is TRBV5-6; the D call from TCRdb, TRBD1, cannot be confirmed without DNA. CDR3 length: 16 amino acids. Per the germline V gene, CDR1 is SGHDT and CDR2 is YYEEEE. This CDR3 is CASSSPGSWAGNTIYF. Looking up the rest from reference TRBV5-6 and TRBJ1-3 gives the full variable domain: DAGVTQSPTHLIKTRGQQVTLRCSPKSGHDTVSWYQQALGQGPQFIFQYYEEEERQRGNFPDRFSGHQFPNYSSELNVNALLLGDSALYLCASSSPGSWAGNTIYFGEGSWLTVV.

This chain joins TRBV11-3 and TRBJ2-3; checking the TCRdb D call of TRBD2 is not possible without DNA. The CDR3 runs to 17 residues. Germline V gene data show CDR1 as SGHNT and CDR2 as YENEEA. CDR3 sequence: CASSSLVAVLGADTQYF.

The rearrangement uses TRBV5-1 and TRBJ2-1; the D call from TCRdb, TRBD2, cannot be confirmed without DNA. The germline gives CDR1 SGHRS, CDR2 YFSETQ. The CDR3 spans 14 residues. CDR3: CASSLGTSNNEQFF.

The chain uses TRBV19 and TRBJ2-1; TCRdb reports TRBD1, a call that lacks DNA to check it against. The CDR3 covers 16 residues. Germline V gene data show CDR1 as LNHDA and CDR2 as SQIVND (reference sequence). CDR3 protein: CASSLWVSPPGNEQFF.

The chain carries TRBV7-2 and TRBJ2-1; the D gene TCRdb calls, TRBD1, cannot be checked with no DNA. The CDR3 contains 13 residues. CDR1 and CDR2 from the germline V gene are SGHTA and FQGNSA. Here the CDR3 reads CASSLGTPGEQFF.

The rearrangement links TRBV6-5 to TRBJ2-5; the TCRdb call, TRBD1, lacks DNA for checking. The CDR3 sequence is 16 residues long. Germline V gives CDR1 MNHEY, CDR2 SVGAGI. Here the CDR3 reads CASSYSLGRLRETQYF.

The chain links TRBV12-3 or TRBV12-4 to TRBJ1-5; TCRdb selects TRBD1, and the lack of DNA leaves this call unchecked. There are 15 residues in the CDR3. This CDR3 reads CASSPNFPAHQPQHF.

The chain recombines TRBV20-1 with TRBJ2-3; the TCRdb D gene call, TRBD1, has no DNA to confirm it. Germline V gene data show CDR1 as DFQATT and CDR2 as SNEGSKA (reference sequence). This CDR3 spans 15 amino acids. CDR3 in amino acids: CSASGPGGGTDTQYF.

The V gene is TRBV20-1, the J gene TRBJ1-4. CDR1 and CDR2 from the germline V gene are DFQATT and SNEGSKA (reference sequence). The CDR3 extends over 13 amino acids. The CDR3 here is CSARTDVNEKLFF.

The chain recombines TRBV20-1 with TRBJ1-2; TCRdb designates TRBD1, a call that cannot be tested without DNA. CDR1 and CDR2 (germline): DFQATT, SNEGSKA (reference sequence). CDR3 size: 13 residues. The CDR3 spells CSAATGQSYGYTF.

The chain links TRBV11-1 to TRBJ1-4; TCRdb gives TRBD1 as the D gene, but with no DNA this cannot be confirmed. Germline V CDR1 and CDR2: SGHAT, FQDESV (reference sequence). The CDR3 runs to 14 residues. CDR3 sequence: CASRAGTGAGKLFF.

The gene calls are TRBV27 and TRBJ2-7. Germline V CDR1 and CDR2: MNHEY, SMNVEV (reference sequence). CDR3 length: 12 amino acids. Here the CDR3 reads CASSLINYEQYF.

The rearrangement joins TRBV20-1 to TRBJ2-7; the D call of TRBD1 rests on TCRdb alone, since no DNA is present to check it. The V gene's germline CDR1 is DFQATT and CDR2 SNEGSKA (reference sequence). This CDR3 spans 12 amino acids. This CDR3 reads CSLPGQGYEQYF.

This rearrangement joins TRBV4-1 to TRBJ2-2; TCRdb's D call, TRBD2, is unchecked because there is no DNA. The CDR3 contains 19 residues. Germline V CDR1 and CDR2: MGHRA, YSYEKL. This chain's CDR3 is CASSLQGLAGGRSTGELFF.

The V gene is TRBV3-1, the J gene TRBJ2-1; the D call from TCRdb, TRBD2, cannot be confirmed without DNA. CDR1 is LGHDT and CDR2 is YNNKEL in the germline V gene (reference sequence). CDR3 size: 14 residues. CDR3 sequence reads: CASSLEGARNEQFF.

The genes are TRBV11-2 and TRBJ1-2. CDR3 size: 11 residues. Germline assignment: CDR1 SGHAT and CDR2 FQNNGV. The CDR3 spells CASRSAGPLAF.

The V gene is TRBV7-8, the J gene TRBJ2-1; TCRdb's assignment of TRBD1 cannot be checked, as there is no DNA. CDR1 and CDR2 from the germline V gene are SGHVS and FQNEAQ. The length of the CDR3 is 19 residues. The CDR3 sequence is CASSFRGAVFGDQGNEQFF.

The chain has TRBV12-3 or TRBV12-4 and TRBJ2-2. The CDR3 runs 15 residues. The CDR3 sequence is CASSLWSQNTGELFF.

The V call is TRBV7-2, the J call TRBJ2-4; without DNA, the TCRdb call of TRBD1 cannot be checked. The length of the CDR3 is 14 residues. CDR1 and CDR2 (germline): SGHTA, FQGNSA. The CDR3 region is CASSLAQGQNIQYF.

This chain uses TRBV20-1 with TRBJ2-5; the TRBD1 assignment by TCRdb is unverifiable without DNA. Germline assignment: CDR1 DFQATT and CDR2 SNEGSKA (reference sequence). The CDR3 contains 12 residues. CDR3 region: CSANHRQETQYF.